A single sample is the source of the 16 T cell receptor beta chains below, sequenced in a study of Graves' ophthalmopathy and Graves' hyperthyroidism. For repertoire sequencing, the TCR beta CDR3 regions were amplified from RNA transcripts. The workflow started with a first-round RT-PCR run with HTBI primers and then moved on to a second-round multiplex PCR. From the multiplex PCR reads, TCRdb called clonotypes with MiXCR, one entry per CDR3 protein. Among about 480,000 distinct CDR3 sequences listed, over 13% were seen once. Material: blood. The receptors come from a woman in her twenties or thirties with Graves' ophthalmopathy.

This clonotype was seen a handful of times. This chain joins TRBV27 and TRBJ1-1; 10 nucleotides agree with TRBD1. Germline loops: CDR1 MNHEY, CDR2 SMNVEV (reference sequence). This CDR3 is built from 14 residues. J lost 4 bases, V lost 6 bases, and 5 bases had no gene match. The CDR3 sequence is CASRSGTGVTEAFF. The CDR3 DNA follows: TGTGCCAGCAGATCCGGGACAGGGGTCACTGAAGCTTTCTTT.

In regard to this clonotype: At one of its ends the junction is not consistent with the germline gene, which may arise from a read error. This chain connects TRBV6-2 or TRBV6-3 to TRBJ2-7; TRBD2 matches 11 bases. Germline CDR1 and CDR2: MNHEY and SVGEGT. This CDR3 contains 18 residues. CDR3 residues: CASSSQPLLAGGSHEQYF. The CDR3 DNA follows: TGTGCCAGCAGTTCGCAACCGCTCCTAGCGGGAGGCTCCCACGAGCAGTACTTC.

J is TRBJ1-2 and V is TRBV6-5, with a tentative D call TRBD1 (6 bases). Germline-derived CDR1 and CDR2 are MNHEY and SVGAGI. This CDR3 comprises 13 residues. Deletions cut 3 bases from V and 6 bases from J, with 11 bases between. CDR3 sequence: CASSYGGGNGYTF. The CDR3 DNA is TGTGCCAGCAGTTATGGGGGCGGTAATGGCTACACCTTC.

The genes are TRBV15 and TRBJ1-3; D unresolved. CDR1 is LNHNV, CDR2 YYDKDF, per germline (reference sequence). Trimming took 0 bases from V and 4 from J, leaving 10 bases between them. The CDR3 loop spans 15 amino acids. In DNA form, the CDR3 reads TGTGCCACCAGCAGAGAATTAGGCGTAGGAAACACCATATATTTT. Residues: CATSRELGVGNTIYF.

The chain recombines TRBV4-1 with TRBJ2-3, with D uncertain. CDR3 length equals 11 residues. Trimming removed 3 bases at V and 2 bases at J, with 0 bases between. Per the germline V gene, CDR1 is MGHRA and CDR2 is YSYEKL. The DNA of the CDR3 is TGCGCCAGCAGCCACACAGATACGCAGTATTTT. This encodes CASSHTDTQYF.

This clonotype has ten or more counts. This chain joins TRBV2 and TRBJ2-2; 7 positions match TRBD1. V lost 3 bases and J lost 6; bases outside the gene matches: 7. Germline V CDR1 and CDR2: SNHLY, FYNNEI. The CDR3 has 15 residues. The CDR3 coding sequence is TGTGCCAGCAGTGATGGACAGGCAGGGGCCGGGGAGCTGTTTTTT. It codes for CASSDGQAGAGELFF.

The table lists this clonotype with a few counts. The CDR3 region has the DNA TGTGCCAGCAGCCTTGAGGGTTGGACAGGGGATAACGAGCAGTACTTC. Its translation is CASSLEGWTGDNEQYF. The rearrangement uses TRBV5-4 and TRBJ2-7, with 9 positions matching TRBD1. The V and J ends lost 4 bases and 5 bases, in that order; junction bases with no gene match: 13. CDR1 and CDR2 from the germline V gene are SGHNT and YYREEE (reference sequence). This CDR3 is built from 16 residues.

This clonotype was counted only a few times. The V and J genes are TRBV9 and TRBJ2-5; no clear D gene. Germline CDR1 SGDLS, CDR2 YYNGEE. Between the trimmed V and J ends, which lost 0 bases and 0 bases, there was a span of 9 bases. This CDR3 spans 15 amino acids. The chain's CDR3 is CASSVGDRNQETQYF. CDR3 DNA: TGTGCCAGCAGCGTAGGAGACCGGAACCAAGAGACCCAGTACTTC.

This clonotype was counted many times. The chain uses TRBV6-5 and TRBJ1-2; possibly TRBD1 for D (5 bases). Germline V gives CDR1 MNHEY, CDR2 SVGAGI. The CDR3 has 15 residues. V shed 2 bases and J shed 1 base, with 11 bases lying between them. The CDR3 region is CASSYPTAVNYGYTF. The CDR3 region has the DNA TGTGCCAGCAGTTACCCGACAGCTGTTAACTATGGCTACACCTTC.

This chain links TRBV7-9 with TRBJ1-1; no clear D gene. Germline loops: CDR1 SEHNR, CDR2 FQNEAQ (reference sequence). Between the trimmed V and J ends, which lost 10 bases and 1 base, there was a span of 10 bases. The CDR3 length is 12 residues. The CDR3 nucleotides are TGTGCCATAGGGATTTCGAACACTGAAGCTTTCTTT. Protein: CAIGISNTEAFF. The variable domain in full, completed from reference TRBV7-9 and TRBJ1-1, reads DTGVSQNPRHKITKRGQNVTFRCDPISEHNRLYWYRQTLGQGPEFLTYFQNEAQLEKSRLLSDRFSAERPKGSFSTLEIQRTEQGDSAMYLCAIGISNTEAFFGQGTRLTVV.

The table lists this clonotype with many counts. The V call is TRBV6-1, the J call TRBJ1-1; 7 bases match TRBD1. The germline CDR1 and CDR2 sequences are MNHNS and SASEGT. The V segment lost 4 bases and the J segment 4 bases; nucleotides outside the gene matches: 12. This CDR3 contains 16 residues. CDR3 amino acids: CASSGHAGTASTEAFF. The CDR3 region has the DNA TGTGCCAGCAGTGGCCACGCAGGGACAGCGAGCACTGAAGCTTTCTTT.

This clonotype was detected only a few times. The genes are TRBV6-1 and TRBJ2-7; no firm D call. The CDR3 sequence is 15 residues long. The ends were cut back, 2 bases at V and 2 bases at J, with 13 bases in the middle. From germline, CDR1 is MNHNS and CDR2 SASEGT. Written as DNA, the CDR3 is TGTGCCAGCAGTGAAACACTCCCCACTCCCTACGAGCAGTACTTC. Translation: CASSETLPTPYEQYF.

Concerning this clonotype itself: This sequence may be a read error, since a much larger clone differs from it by one base. A read error is likely, as this CDR3 ends without the conserved phenylalanine or tryptophan. V usage is TRBV18 and J usage is TRBJ1-2, with D possibly TRBD1 on 5 matching bases. V lost 3 bases and J 4 bases, leaving 24 bases between the germline ends. This CDR3 spans 18 amino acids. Germline loops: CDR1 KGHSH, CDR2 LQKENI. In DNA form, the CDR3 reads TGTGCCAGCTCACCTCAATATGGAGCAGACAGAGATCGCTATGGCTACACCGTC. Residues: CASSPQYGADRDRYGYTV.

This clonotype came up many times. The chain links TRBV29-1 to TRBJ2-6; D is unclear. CDR3 length: 14 residues. Germline loops: CDR1 SQVTM, CDR2 ANQGSEA. Trimming removed 1 base from V and 3 bases from J, with 7 bases in between. The CDR3 reads CSVEVVGGANVLTF. The CDR3 region has the DNA TGCAGCGTTGAAGTGGTAGGTGGGGCCAACGTCCTGACTTTC.

This clonotype was seen a handful of times. The rearrangement uses TRBV20-1 and TRBJ2-2; 7 positions agree with TRBD2. CDR1 is DFQATT and CDR2 is SNEGSKA in the germline V gene (reference sequence). The CDR3 length is 16 residues. V lost 6 bases, J lost 4 bases, and 14 bases stayed unmatched. The CDR3 spells CSAPVGGSPSTGELFF. The CDR3 DNA sequence: TGCAGTGCCCCAGTGGGCGGGAGCCCCAGCACCGGGGAGCTGTTTTTT.

This clonotype was observed at least ten times. The gene calls are TRBV19 and TRBJ1-1; D uncertain. Germline V gives CDR1 LNHDA, CDR2 SQIVND (reference sequence). This CDR3 comprises 15 residues. With 5 bases removed from V and 11 bases from J, the gap between germline ends came to 24 bases. CDR3 sequence reads: CASSPLSLGYGVAFF. The CDR3, as DNA: TGTGCCAGTAGTCCCCTGAGCTTGGGGTACGGGGTCGCTTTCTTT.